Presented here are 19 T cell receptor beta chains from one specimen sequenced in a study of cytomegalovirus exposure and HLA in healthy donors. PCR employed 60 Vbeta and 13 Jbeta primers. Generated by immunoSEQ multiplex PCR, the TCRdb table keeps only in-frame clones and is missing some. This sample yields 150,000 to 180,000 clones, of which about 83% are seen a single time; about 4% belongs to the top ten. What was sequenced was PBMCs. These receptors all come from a woman between 40 and 50 years old in good health and CMV-seronegative.

This clone was recorded a few times. This chain joins TRBV9 and TRBJ2-2; 8 positions match TRBD2. This CDR3 is 15 amino acids long. With V trimmed by 3 bases and J by 6 bases, 7 bases remained unmatched. Germline V gene data show CDR1 as SGDLS and CDR2 as YYNGEE. The CDR3: CASSDSGRKAGELFF. CDR3 bases: TGTGCCAGCAGCGACAGCGGGAGAAAGGCCGGGGAGCTGTTTTTT.

The rearrangement links TRBV2 to TRBJ2-1; tentative D call: TRBD2 (5 bases). Trimming stripped 7 bases from V and 1 base from J, with 14 bases between. Germline CDR1 and CDR2: SNHLY and FYNNEI. The CDR3 sequence is 15 residues long. CDR3 sequence reads: CASIPEAGSYNEQFF. In DNA, the CDR3 is TGTGCCAGCATCCCGGAGGCAGGTTCCTACAATGAGCAGTTCTTC.

This chain's CDR3 is CASSLDSINSPLHF. As DNA, the CDR3 is TGTGCCAGCAGCTTAGACAGTATTAATTCACCCCTCCACTTT. J is TRBJ1-6 and V is TRBV7-6; D is ambiguous. Germline values: CDR1 SGHVS, CDR2 FNYEAQ. The CDR3 has 14 residues. V was cut by 1 base and J by 6 bases, with 7 bases left in between.

The chain links TRBV28 to TRBJ2-5, with a weak D call TRBD2 (6 bases). The J call is in doubt because the DNA end fits TRBJ2-7 better. Germline CDR1 reads MDHEN; CDR2 reads SYDVKM. This CDR3 has 15 amino acids. The CDR3 sequence: CASSTPGVSPYEQYF. Written as DNA, the CDR3 is TGTGCCAGCAGTACCCCGGGGGTAAGCCCCTACGAGCAGTACTTC.

The genes are TRBV6-6 and TRBJ1-5; D gene uncertain. V was pared by 1 base and J by 2 bases, with 12 bases between. There are 16 residues in the CDR3. CDR1 and CDR2 from the germline V gene are MNHNY and SVGAGI (reference sequence). The CDR3 coding sequence is TGTGCCAGCAGTTACTTATTACCAGGCCGCAATCAGCCCCAGCATTTT. Protein product: CASSYLLPGRNQPQHF.

The chain recombines TRBV25-1 with TRBJ1-1; possible D gene TRBD1, 5 bases. V dropped 7 bases and J dropped 1 base, with 16 bases sitting between them. The CDR3 consists of 15 residues. Germline lookup yields CDR1 MGHDK and CDR2 SYGVNS. This CDR3 reads CASNPQQARNTEAFF. The CDR3 DNA sequence: TGTGCCAGCAACCCGCAACAGGCTCGGAACACTGAAGCTTTCTTT.

In its sample, this clone was seen a few times. CDR3 amino acids: CASSQVTENTEAFF. The CDR3 DNA sequence: TGTGCCAGCAGCCAAGTGACAGAGAACACTGAAGCTTTCTTT. J is TRBJ1-1 and V is TRBV4-2; possible D gene TRBD1, 5 bases. V lost 1 base and J 1 base, leaving 7 bases between the germline ends. CDR1 LGHNA and CDR2 YNFKEQ come from the germline V gene. This CDR3 is 14 amino acids long.

The chain has TRBV2 and TRBJ1-4; TRBD1 matches 7 bases. V lost 3 bases and J lost 5; bases outside the gene matches: 9. Germline CDR1 and CDR2: SNHLY and FYNNEI. The CDR3 has 16 residues. DNA for the CDR3: TGTGCCAGCAGTGATACTGACAGGGTTCAAAATGAAAAACTGTTTTTT. This encodes CASSDTDRVQNEKLFF.

This chain joins TRBV6-5 and TRBJ1-3, with unresolved D. The CDR3 is made up of 16 amino acids. V lost 3 bases to trimming and J lost 0 bases, with 12 bases between them. Germline values: CDR1 MNHEY, CDR2 SVGAGI. CDR3 in DNA: TGTGCCAGCAGTTATCGGGGAAGGAACTCTGGAAACACCATATATTTT. This gives the protein CASSYRGRNSGNTIYF.

CDR3 in amino acids: CASSQGLAGVNEQFF. Here the CDR3 DNA reads TGTGCCAGCAGTCAGGGACTAGCGGGAGTCAATGAGCAGTTCTTC. The rearrangement joins TRBV6-6 to TRBJ2-1; 14 nucleotides line up with TRBD2. J gave up 6 bases and V 5 bases, and 3 bases lay outside the gene matches. The germline CDR1 and CDR2 sequences are MNHNY and SVGAGI (reference sequence). This CDR3 spans 15 amino acids.

This clone came up a few times. The chain couples TRBV5-1 to TRBJ2-7; D is unclear. CDR3 length equals 12 residues. CDR1 is SGHRS, CDR2 YFSETQ, per germline. The V gene lost 4 bases and the J gene lost 4 bases, with 9 bases spanning the gap. The DNA for the CDR3 is TGCGCCAGCAGCGGTACAGTGTACGAGCAGTACTTC. It yields the protein CASSGTVYEQYF.

The chain uses TRBV29-1 and TRBJ2-3; TRBD1 might be the D (8 bases). V dropped 7 bases and J dropped 2 bases, with 19 bases sitting between them. CDR3 length: 15 residues. The germline V gene encodes CDR1 SQVTM and CDR2 ANQGSEA. CDR3: CSAGLTGGNTDTQYF. For the CDR3, the DNA is TGCAGCGCGGGACTAACAGGGGGGAACACAGATACGCAGTATTTT.

This chain joins TRBV7-2 and TRBJ1-2; the match to TRBD1 covers 9 bases. Germline-derived CDR1 and CDR2 are SGHTA and FQGNSA. V gave up 4 bases and J gave up 2 bases; unmatched junction bases: 2. CDR3 size: 14 residues. The CDR3 region has the DNA TGTGCCAGCAGCTCGACAGGGGGGAACTATGGCTACACCTTC. This gives the protein CASSSTGGNYGYTF.

The V gene is TRBV27, the J gene TRBJ2-1; 7 bases match TRBD2. In germline, CDR1 is MNHEY, CDR2 SMNVEV (reference sequence). Trimming removed 5 bases from V and 7 bases from J; junction bases left unmatched: 8. This CDR3 spans 14 amino acids. The chain's CDR3 is CASSPPGLLNEQFF. In DNA, the CDR3 is TGTGCCAGCAGTCCCCCGGGACTATTGAATGAGCAGTTCTTC.

The V and J genes are TRBV28 and TRBJ2-3; 9 nucleotides agree with TRBD1. CDR1 and CDR2 from the germline V gene are MDHEN and SYDVKM. The CDR3 consists of 15 residues. J gave up 5 bases and V 6 bases, and 9 bases lay outside the gene matches. The CDR3 reads CASSLPGQGLDTQYF. The CDR3 nucleotides are TGTGCCAGCAGCCTGCCGGGACAGGGCTTAGATACGCAGTATTTT.

The gene calls are TRBV5-1 and TRBJ1-1, with D possibly TRBD1 on 6 matching bases. CDR1 is SGHRS, CDR2 YFSETQ, per germline. This CDR3 spans 14 amino acids. Trimming removed 3 bases from V and 5 bases from J, with 14 bases in between. CDR3 sequence reads: CASSYQGRGTEAFF. For the CDR3, the DNA is TGCGCCAGCAGCTATCAGGGGCGTGGGACTGAAGCTTTCTTT.

This sequence joins TRBV19 and TRBJ1-1; D is ambiguous. The V and J ends lost 3 bases and 4 bases respectively, with 12 bases between them. Germline CDR1 reads LNHDA; CDR2 reads SQIVND (reference sequence). The CDR3 extends over 14 amino acids. The CDR3 spells CASSIRETFTEAFF. CDR3 DNA sequence: TGTGCCAGTAGTATTAGGGAGACGTTCACTGAAGCTTTCTTT.

This clone was counted only a few times. The chain combines TRBV2 with TRBJ1-1; D perhaps matches TRBD1 (5 bases). The V gene's germline CDR1 is SNHLY and CDR2 FYNNEI. There are 17 residues in the CDR3. The V end was cut by 3 bases, the J end by 3 bases, with 20 bases between. CDR3 in amino acids: CASSDQAAGPVHTEAFF. The CDR3 nucleotides are TGTGCCAGCAGTGACCAGGCGGCAGGGCCGGTTCACACTGAAGCTTTCTTT.

The chain links TRBV6-1 to TRBJ2-2; a weak D match, TRBD1 (5 bases). V was cut by 11 bases and J by 6 bases, with 19 bases left in between. Germline loops: CDR1 MNHNS, CDR2 SASEGT. This CDR3 region has 14 residues. The CDR3 nucleotides are TGTGCCGGGCGACAGCTCGAAGGGGCCGGGGAGCTGTTTTTT. This encodes CAGRQLEGAGELFF.